These 22 T cell receptor beta chains originate from one sample sequenced in a study of HIV-infected children after antiretroviral therapy interruption. Described treatment: PENTA 11 planned treatment interruption arm or continuous ART arm. Unique molecular identifiers were included in an RNA-based 3' RACE TCR library. Each CDR3 protein is one row after TCRdb ran MiXCR on the 3' RACE reads. The repertoire holds approximately 4,000 distinct CDR3 sequences, with approximately 4.8% as singletons. The material was CD45RO+ CD8+ T cells from PBMCs, pooled from several time points, obtained from a donor given antiretroviral therapy, either interrupted or continuous. Subset meaning: memory CD8+ CD45RO+ CD45RA- T cells. The receptors originated from a pool of human donors with HIV.

This clonotype rates as medium-sized. The chain recombines TRBV20-1 with TRBJ2-7, with D perhaps matching TRBD1 or TRBD2 (6 bases each). Trimming left V 0 bases short and J 2 bases short, with 11 bases between. The germline CDR1 and CDR2 sequences are DFQATT and SNEGSKA (reference sequence). The CDR3 sequence is 14 residues long. The CDR3 coding sequence is TGCAGTGCTAGAGAGGGGGCGGGAACCTACGAGCAGTACTTC. It specifies CSAREGAGTYEQYF.

This clonotype has at least ten counts. This chain joins TRBV24-1 and TRBJ1-4; the match to TRBD1 covers 7 bases. Unmatched junction bases numbered 8, after V lost 12 bases and J lost 5 bases. This CDR3 spans 13 amino acids. The germline CDR1 and CDR2 sequences are KGHDR and SFDVKD. CDR3 in DNA: TGTGCCCTTGAGACAGGGAGGAATGAAAAACTGTTTTTT. Its translation: CALETGRNEKLFF.

This clonotype showed up many times. This rearrangement joins TRBV18 to TRBJ2-6; D unresolved. CDR3 length equals 14 residues. Germline lookup yields CDR1 KGHSH and CDR2 LQKENI. Trimming removed 4 bases at V and 1 base at J, with 5 bases between. The CDR3 region has the DNA TGTGCCAGCTCACAGGAGTCTGGGGCCAACGTCCTGACTTTC. This sequence encodes CASSQESGANVLTF.

This clonotype is medium-sized by share. The chain joins TRBV5-1 to TRBJ2-7; D remains unclear. Per germline, CDR1 SGHRS and CDR2 YFSETQ. The V end was cut by 0 bases, the J end by 2 bases, with 12 bases between. The CDR3 loop spans 15 amino acids. The CDR3 DNA is TGCGCCAGCAGCTTGGAGGGCTCACGGGCCTACGAGCAGTACTTC. Translating it yields CASSLEGSRAYEQYF.

This clonotype was seen at least ten times. The chain joins TRBV20-1 to TRBJ2-4; the D is unclear. CDR1 and CDR2 from the germline V gene are DFQATT and SNEGSKA (reference sequence). V was shortened by 0 bases and J by 7 bases, with 16 bases between the two germline ends. The CDR3 runs to 15 residues. Here the CDR3 reads CSAREWSPPGNIQYF. DNA for the CDR3: TGCAGTGCTAGAGAATGGTCCCCGCCGGGTAACATTCAGTACTTC.

This clonotype was detected a few times. The gene calls are TRBV6-2 or TRBV6-3 and TRBJ2-1; TRBD2 matches at 11 bases. The germline V gene encodes CDR1 MNHEY and CDR2 SVGEGT. The V and J ends lost 3 bases and 4 bases, in that order; junction bases with no gene match: 2. CDR3 length: 15 amino acids. The CDR3 sequence: CASSYASGGYNEQFF. The CDR3 nucleotides read TGTGCCAGCAGTTATGCTAGCGGGGGGTACAATGAGCAGTTCTTC.

This clonotype was picked up many times. This chain connects TRBV10-3 to TRBJ2-7, with D maybe TRBD2 (6 bases). The CDR3 spans 12 residues. V was shortened by 6 bases and J by 1 base, with 7 bases between the two germline ends. CDR1 and CDR2 (germline): ENHRY, SYGVKD. CDR3 nucleotides: TGTGCCATCAGGGGGACTTCCTACGAGCAGTACTTC. Its translation: CAIRGTSYEQYF.

This clonotype was seen at least ten times. This chain uses TRBV28 with TRBJ2-5; either TRBD1 or TRBD2 may fit D (5 bases each). Germline CDR1 and CDR2: MDHEN and SYDVKM. The CDR3 consists of 16 residues. The V end was cut by 2 bases, the J end by 4 bases, with 17 bases between. CDR3 in DNA: TGTGCCAGCAGTTTAGTTGGCCTATCGGGACGAGAGACCCAGTACTTC. Translation gives CASSLVGLSGRETQYF.

There are many counts of this clonotype. A read error is possible here, since a much larger clone lies one base away. The chain recombines TRBV20-1 with TRBJ2-6; 7 bases agree with TRBD1. The CDR3 runs to 17 residues. Looked up from germline, CDR1 is DFQATT and CDR2 is SNEGSKA (reference sequence). Trimming at V came to 1 base and at J to 0 bases, leaving 6 bases not matched to a gene. CDR3 coding DNA: TGCAGTGCTAGAGCGGGACAGCCCTTCTCTGGGGCCAACGTCCTGACTTTC. This translates into CSARAGQPFSGANVLTF.

This clonotype is medium-sized (0.01 to 0.1%). The genes are TRBV20-1 and TRBJ2-4; no reliable D call. Trimming took 5 bases from V and 2 from J, leaving 19 bases between them. Looked up from germline, CDR1 is DFQATT and CDR2 is SNEGSKA (reference sequence). CDR3 length: 16 residues. CDR3: CSAERTDERTKNIQYF. The CDR3 DNA is TGCAGTGCTGAAAGGACCGACGAGCGAACCAAAAACATTCAGTACTTC.

Ten or more counts support this clonotype. This chain connects TRBV7-9 to TRBJ2-1; D not resolved. CDR1 is SEHNR, CDR2 FQNEAQ, per germline (reference sequence). This CDR3 contains 18 residues. V was trimmed by 2 bases and J by 0 bases, leaving 17 bases between them. The DNA of the CDR3 is TGTGCCAGCAGCTTATCCCTCCCCACAGCTAGCTCCTACAATGAGCAGTTCTTC. Encoded protein: CASSLSLPTASSYNEQFF. Drawing the rest from reference TRBV7-9 and TRBJ2-1, the complete variable domain is DTGVSQNPRHKITKRGQNVTFRCDPISEHNRLYWYRQTLGQGPEFLTYFQNEAQLEKSRLLSDRFSAERPKGSFSTLEIQRTEQGDSAMYLCASSLSLPTASSYNEQFFGPGTRLTVL.

This clonotype is medium-sized within its sample. This chain connects TRBV7-2 to TRBJ2-1; D may be TRBD2 (5 bases). CDR3 length: 13 amino acids. The V end lost 2 bases, the J end lost 9 bases, and 11 bases lay between the germline ends. Germline V lookup: CDR1 SGHTA, CDR2 FQGNSA. The CDR3 coding sequence is TGTGCCAGCAGCTTAATCCTAGCCAGTGAGCAGTTCTTC. Amino acids: CASSLILASEQFF. The entire variable domain, with the rest obtained from reference TRBV7-2 and TRBJ2-1, is as follows: GAGVSQSPSNKVTEKGKDVELRCDPISGHTALYWYRQSLGQGLEFLIYFQGNSAPDKSGLPSDRFSAERTGGSVSTLTIQRTQQEDSAVYLCASSLILASEQFFGPGTRLTVL.

This clonotype appeared many times. The V and J genes are TRBV6-6 and TRBJ1-1; D gene uncertain. The germline V and J ends were trimmed by 2 bases and 2 bases, with 9 bases remaining between them. Germline CDR1 MNHNY, CDR2 SVGAGI (reference sequence). This CDR3 region has 14 residues. DNA of the CDR3: TGTGCCAGCAGTTACGCCGGCCTAAACACTGAAGCTTTCTTT. It translates to CASSYAGLNTEAFF.

This clonotype turned up a few times. The rearrangement uses TRBV7-9 and TRBJ2-7, with TRBD1 matching over 7 bases. With V trimmed by 1 base and J by 5 bases, 5 bases remained unmatched. The germline V gene has CDR1 SEHNR and CDR2 FQNEAQ (reference sequence). CDR3 length: 14 amino acids. DNA for the CDR3: TGTGCCAGCAGCTTAGGGACAGGTCTTAACGAGCAGTACTTC. Amino acids: CASSLGTGLNEQYF.

In this sample, this clonotype turned up many times. The rearrangement uses TRBV7-2 and TRBJ2-2; the D is unclear. Trimming pared 3 bases from V and 7 bases from J, leaving 12 bases between. The CDR3 runs to 14 residues. CDR1 SGHTA and CDR2 FQGNSA come from the germline V gene. In nucleotides, the CDR3 is TGTGCCAGCAGCTTGAGCCCTGTTGGCGGGGAGCTGTTTTTT. Translation: CASSLSPVGGELFF.

By share, this clonotype counts as medium-sized. V usage is TRBV12-3 or TRBV12-4 and J usage is TRBJ2-1; D may correspond to TRBD1 or TRBD2 (6 bases each). The CDR3 is made up of 13 amino acids. V dropped 2 bases and J dropped 9 bases, with 11 bases sitting between them. The CDR3 protein is CASSLNGGGEQFF. CDR3 sequence (DNA): TGTGCCAGCAGTTTAAACGGAGGGGGTGAGCAGTTCTTC.

Relative to its sample, this clonotype is medium-sized (0.01 to 0.1%). V gene TRBV7-2 combines with J gene TRBJ2-3, with D hard to call. Trimming cost V 3 bases and J 5 bases, with 3 bases left between them. CDR1 is SGHTA, CDR2 FQGNSA, per germline. The CDR3 extends over 11 amino acids. CDR3 sequence: CASSLEDTQYF. The DNA of the CDR3 is TGTGCCAGCAGCTTGGAAGATACGCAGTATTTT.

This clonotype came up many times. V usage is TRBV10-1 and J usage is TRBJ2-1, with D possibly TRBD2 on 5 matching bases. CDR1 is WNHNN, CDR2 SYGVQD, per germline (reference sequence). Trimming left V 4 bases short and J 7 bases short, with 5 bases between. CDR3 length: 11 amino acids. CDR3 nucleotides: TGCGCCAGCAGTGCGGGGAATGAGCAGTTCTTC. It translates to CASSAGNEQFF.

This clonotype is judged medium-sized. This chain links TRBV28 with TRBJ1-1, with D uncertain. Germline assignment: CDR1 MDHEN and CDR2 SYDVKM. The CDR3 spans 13 residues. V shed 2 bases and J shed 0 bases, with 4 bases lying between them. The CDR3 sequence: CASSLILNTEAFF. CDR3 in DNA: TGTGCCAGCAGTTTAATCCTGAACACTGAAGCTTTCTTT.

This clonotype came up many times. The rearrangement links TRBV5-1 to TRBJ2-7; D remains unclear. Germline V lookup: CDR1 SGHRS, CDR2 YFSETQ. CDR3 length: 12 residues. With 0 bases removed from V and 2 bases from J, the gap between germline ends came to 3 bases. CDR3 region: CASSLDAYEQYF. The CDR3 nucleotides are TGCGCCAGCAGCTTGGACGCCTACGAGCAGTACTTC.

This clonotype has a count of ten or more. This chain connects TRBV5-1 to TRBJ1-3, with D hard to call. Germline V gene data show CDR1 as SGHRS and CDR2 as YFSETQ. The CDR3 extends over 13 amino acids. Deletions cut 2 bases from V and 4 bases from J, with 7 bases between. CDR3 sequence (DNA): TGCGCCAGCAGCTTCGATGAAGGAAACACCATATATTTT. It is translated as CASSFDEGNTIYF.

This clonotype has at least ten counts. The chain has TRBV5-1 and TRBJ2-1; D may correspond to TRBD1 or TRBD2 (5 bases each). Germline CDR1 reads SGHRS; CDR2 reads YFSETQ. V shed 10 bases and J shed 6 bases, with 17 bases lying between them. The CDR3 length is 13 residues. The CDR3 DNA reads TGCGCCTCCCAGCCGGGGACGTTCAATGAGCAGTTCTTC. It codes for CASQPGTFNEQFF.